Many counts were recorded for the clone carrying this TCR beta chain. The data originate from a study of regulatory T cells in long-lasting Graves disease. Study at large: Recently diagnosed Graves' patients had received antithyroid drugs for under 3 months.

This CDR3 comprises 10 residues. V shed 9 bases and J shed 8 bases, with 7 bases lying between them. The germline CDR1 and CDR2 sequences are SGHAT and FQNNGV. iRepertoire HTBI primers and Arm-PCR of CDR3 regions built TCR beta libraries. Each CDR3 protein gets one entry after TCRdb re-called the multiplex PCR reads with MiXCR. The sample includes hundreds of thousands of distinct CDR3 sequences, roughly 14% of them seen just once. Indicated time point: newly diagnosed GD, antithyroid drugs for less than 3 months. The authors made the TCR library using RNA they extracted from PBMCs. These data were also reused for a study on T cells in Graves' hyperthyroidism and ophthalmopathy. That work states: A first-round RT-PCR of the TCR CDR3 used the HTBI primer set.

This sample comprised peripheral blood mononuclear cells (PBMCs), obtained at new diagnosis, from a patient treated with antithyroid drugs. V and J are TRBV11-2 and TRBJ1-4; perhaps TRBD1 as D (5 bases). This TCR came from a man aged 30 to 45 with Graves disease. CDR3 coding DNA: TGTGCCAGTGGGGGGGAAAAACTGTTTTTT. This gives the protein CASGGEKLFF.